The present entry profiles one T cell receptor beta chain with its context. Antigen specificity is unknown. The data stem from a study of beta chain features in type 1 diabetes. The authors reverse transcribed all of the isolated RNA, so sequencing captured expressed TCRB transcripts. Clones were sequenced by immunoSEQ multiplex PCR, and TCRdb holds only the in-frame ones, with some missing. Among tens of thousands of clones listed, about 52% were seen once. Germline CDR1 SQVTM, CDR2 ANQGSEA. V lost 0 bases and J lost 3, with 6 bases in between. CDR3 length equals 13 residues. Findings of the study overall: TCRB CDR3s from Type 1 diabetes patients were moderately but significantly shorter in all four CD4+ subsets.

One heparinised draw, averaging roughly 100 mL, was taken per donor. This TCR was recovered from a man aged 25 to 40 with type 1 diabetes. Material for sequencing was stem cell memory CD4+ T cells from blood. J is TRBJ1-3 and V is TRBV29-1; weak D call: TRBD1 (6 bases). The CDR3 DNA reads as TGCAGCGTTGAAGACAGGGGTGGAAACACCATATATTTT. Its protein is CSVEDRGGNTIYF.